These T cell receptor beta chains were read from a single sample in a study of Tregs in tolerant kidney transplant recipients. Generated by immunoSEQ multiplex PCR, the TCRdb table keeps only in-frame clones and is missing some. The profile covers roughly 86,000 clones, with approximately 93% appearing a single time and roughly 1.7% taken by the ten largest. The specimen comprised CD4+ T cells from blood (PBMCs), sampled 12 months after the transplant. Receptor source: a human patient who received a combined kidney and bone marrow transplant. Some T cells may have originated in the graft donor. The CDR3 runs from the conserved cysteine through the conserved F or W.

j_call	v_call	cdr3_aa
TRBJ2-3	TRBV7-8	CASSLEVRLAGASTDTQYF
TRBJ1-6	TRBV19	CASAGTENSPLHF
TRBJ1-5	TRBV10-3	CAISVGTGGGNQPQHF
TRBJ2-7	TRBV18	CASSPLYKSSYEQYF
TRBJ1-1	TRBV19	CASSTGQYTEAFF
TRBJ1-5	TRBV4-2	CASSQGQGSNQPQHF
TRBJ2-7	TRBV4-2	CASSQGQGASYEQYF
TRBJ2-3	TRBV7-8	CASSWGEDGGSTDTQYF
TRBJ1-4	TRBV7-8	CASSLVREKLFF
TRBJ1-4	TRBV15	CATSRDGQGNEKLFF
TRBJ1-5	TRBV28	CASSPGQTYSNQPQHF
TRBJ2-7	TRBV20-1	CSAQLSYEQYF
TRBJ2-7	TRBV6-6	CASSSHSAYEQYF
TRBJ2-3	TRBV29-1	CSGSGTSGGRGTDTQYF
TRBJ2-1	TRBV6-4	CASSPTGNNEQFF
TRBJ1-2	TRBV7-3	CASSPSGVPYGYTF
TRBJ1-1	TRBV5-1	CASRGRDRTEAFF
TRBJ2-2	TRBV2	CASRGLTGGELFF
TRBJ2-5	TRBV6-1	CASRMGRGQTQYF
TRBJ2-5	TRBV6-5	CASSPLRVQETQYF
TRBJ2-3	TRBV18	CASSPSPSGGAGTDTQYF
TRBJ2-3	TRBV9	CAGKGQSTDTQYF
TRBJ1-2	TRBV29-1	CSVEDMTGKYGYTF